This entry features one T cell receptor beta chain sequence. Germline V gene sequence: CDR1 SGHAT, CDR2 FQDESV (reference sequence). V lost 6 bases, J lost 2 bases, and 16 bases lay in between. The CDR3 runs to 15 residues. This sample stems from a study of cytomegalovirus exposure and HLA in healthy donors. PCR primers comprised 60 Vbeta and 13 Jbeta primers. Measured with immunoSEQ multiplex PCR; TCRdb has only the in-frame clones, and not every one. The repertoire holds 81,000 or so clones, with roughly 75% as singletons. The sequence was collected from a man in his 60s in good health and CMV-seronegative. The V and J genes are TRBV11-1 and TRBJ2-5; a weak D match, TRBD2 (5 bases). Sequencing was carried out using PBMCs. The DNA for the CDR3 is TGTGCCAGCAGTTCACTAGGGCAGATTCAAGAGACCCAGTACTTC. Translating gives CASSSLGQIQETQYF.